A single T cell receptor beta chain is shown here with its context. Its antigen is unknown. One base away there is no much larger clone; base qualities are not given. These data come from a study of blood T cell repertoires in COVID-19 (dated by TCRdb to the early 2020s). Describing the broader study: Samples covering the acute and convalescent phases of COVID-19 were provided by collaborators in the United States, Italy and Spain. Where available, HLA class I and class II types were taken from metadata supplied by the sample provider and were not determined by assay-based typing. The prospective study material was composed of cDNA or gDNA derived from T cells, B-cell-depleted T cells, or PBMCs. The repertoires were made available in a free public database intended to serve as a resource for research on the immune response to SARS-CoV-2. Subjects who had been exposed to COVID-19, were actively infected with it, or had recovered from it provided the deeply sampled blood TCRbeta repertoires that made up the dataset. The samples were drawn from two sources: the first 160 participants of the ongoing ImmuneRACE study, and about 1,300 subjects contributed by 6 global collaborators. Nearly every sample came with metadata listing a de-identified subject ID, COVID-19 status, age in years and sex.

What the work shows at the level of the full study, not this receptor alone: The quantity of clinical and demographic metadata differed by source and by participant and was supplied without curation.

Participants in the prospective study were enrolled through a virtual design, were aged about 18 to 89 years, and lived in roughly 26 United States geographic areas. Cohort assignment in the prospective study relied on participant-reported clinical history from a screening survey and a study questionnaire. For ImmuneRACE Cohort 3, a participant was defined as recovered based on two consecutive negative NP/OP PCR tests, clearance by a healthcare professional, or resolution of symptoms. Each participant in the prospective study had whole blood, serum and a nasopharyngeal or oropharyngeal swab collected by mobile phlebotomists. Over a roughly 2-month period, participants in the prospective study had the option of providing additional blood draws and questionnaires. Before DNA extraction, blood samples from the prospective study were shipped at room temperature or frozen. TCRbeta CDR3 regions were amplified from genomic DNA using the immunoSEQ Assay, a bias-controlled multiplex PCR. For the original study's pipeline: Nucleated cell counts per sample were estimated from amplification of reference gene primers within the assay. Sequence reads were collapsed and filtered to measure the absolute abundance of every unique TCRbeta CDR3 rearrangement. For each sample, productive Simpson clonality was calculated as the square root of Simpson's diversity index across productive rearrangements. The source is immuneACCESS, and TCRdb retained only in-frame sequences with V and J called. Part of the clones is not carried over; for the studies checked, unresolved V genes explain less than half of this, and the remainder is unexplained. D and trimming come from the DNA, and the V and J calls and clone size come from that table. This sample is represented by approximately 490,000 clones; around nine tenths of them were singletons. The ten biggest clones cover around 7.9% of the sample.

The germline V gene sets CDR1 to MGHDK and CDR2 to SYGVNS. V is cut by 4 bases and J by 5 bases, and the space between the germline ends is 11 bases. The CDR3 covers 13 residues, taking in both the cysteine and the phenylalanine. The read is trimmed to its CDR3 DNA, 39 bases read in frame from base 1. Material for sequencing was PBMCs or T cells enriched from blood (not recorded which). The TCR comes from a woman aged 55 to 70 who had recovered from COVID-19. The chain joins TRBV25-1 to TRBJ1-2; a confident D gene designation cannot be given. The CDR3 is CASSGGVGYGYTF. The nucleotides are TGTGCCAGCAGTGGCGGGGTTGGGTATGGCTACACCTTC.